This T cell receptor (beta chain) was identified during a study of neoadjuvant nivolumab and ipilimumab in lung cancer. The overall study: Patients got nivolumab 3 mg/kg on days 1, 15 and 29; combination added ipilimumab 1 mg/kg day 1. Notes on the study in general: A small number of samples were TCR sequenced. Only two of four nivolumab-treated tumors gained richness and clonality by surgery.

Profiled with immunoSEQ multiplex PCR; TCRdb holds only in-frame clones, not every one. Of about 26,000 clones listed, roughly 80% are singletons. This CDR3 region has 12 residues. Between the trimmed V and J ends, which lost 1 base and 8 bases, there was a span of 6 bases. Germline loops: CDR1 SEHNR, CDR2 FQNEAQ (reference sequence). About this clone: Antigen specificity is unknown.

This chain connects TRBV7-9 to TRBJ2-1; D not certain. This TCR was recovered from an adult with non-small cell lung cancer. The sequencing here drew on tumor tissue, taken after neoadjuvant nivolumab, alone or with ipilimumab, at or shortly before surgery. CDR3 sequence (DNA): TGTGCCAGCAGCTTAGGCCACGATGAGCAGTTCTTC. Protein product: CASSLGHDEQFF.